This T cell receptor beta chain was documented in a study of blood T cell repertoires in COVID-19. The CDR3 is 14 amino acids. CDR1 and CDR2 from the germline V gene are SGHAT and FQNNGV. Losses at the gene ends were 2 bases for V and 11 bases for J; bases not matched to a gene: 9. Across about two dozen US areas, participants ranged in age from about 18 to 90 years. Profiled with immunoSEQ multiplex PCR; TCRdb holds only in-frame clones, not every one. The table includes hundreds of thousands of clones, over 75% detected once. This clonotype was obtained from a woman aged 18-29 years who had been exposed to COVID-19. Sequencing was performed on PBMCs or T cells enriched from blood (not recorded which). This chain joins TRBV11-2 and TRBJ2-3, with TRBD2 identical over 8 bases. The CDR3 sequence is CASSLIAGSIGQYF. The CDR3 DNA reads as TGTGCCAGCAGCTTAATAGCGGGGTCGATCGGGCAGTATTTT.